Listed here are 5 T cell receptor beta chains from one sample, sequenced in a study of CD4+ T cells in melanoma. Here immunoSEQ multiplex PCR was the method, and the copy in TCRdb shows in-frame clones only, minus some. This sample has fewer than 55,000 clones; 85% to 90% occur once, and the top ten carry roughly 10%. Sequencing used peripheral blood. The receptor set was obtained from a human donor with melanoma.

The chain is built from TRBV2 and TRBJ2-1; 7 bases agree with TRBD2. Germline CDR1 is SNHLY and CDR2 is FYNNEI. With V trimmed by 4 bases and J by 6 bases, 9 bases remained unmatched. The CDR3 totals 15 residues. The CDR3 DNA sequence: TGTGCCAGCAGTGCGGTTACTAGCGTTTTCAATGAGCAGTTCTTC. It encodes CASSAVTSVFNEQFF.

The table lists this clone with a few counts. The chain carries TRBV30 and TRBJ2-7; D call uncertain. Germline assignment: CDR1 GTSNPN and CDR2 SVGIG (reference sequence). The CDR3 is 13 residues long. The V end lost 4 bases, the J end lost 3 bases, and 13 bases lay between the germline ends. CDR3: CAWNERHNYEQYF. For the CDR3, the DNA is TGTGCCTGGAATGAGCGACATAACTACGAGCAGTACTTC.

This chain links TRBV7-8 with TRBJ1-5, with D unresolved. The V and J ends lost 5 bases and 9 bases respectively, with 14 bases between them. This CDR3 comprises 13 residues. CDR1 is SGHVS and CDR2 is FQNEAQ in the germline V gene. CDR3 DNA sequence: TGTGCCAGCAGCATTGGACCCCAGCGGCCCCAGCATTTT. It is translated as CASSIGPQRPQHF.

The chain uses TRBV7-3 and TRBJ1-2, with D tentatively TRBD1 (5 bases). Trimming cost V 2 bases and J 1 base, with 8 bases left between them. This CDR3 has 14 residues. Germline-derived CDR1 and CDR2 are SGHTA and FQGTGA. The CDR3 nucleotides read TGTGCCAGCAGCTTAGGGGGGGATAACTATGGCTACACCTTC. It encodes CASSLGGDNYGYTF. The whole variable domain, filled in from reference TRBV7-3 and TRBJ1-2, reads GAGVSQTPSNKVTEKGKYVELRCDPISGHTALYWYRQSLGQGPEFLIYFQGTGAADDSGLPNDRFFAVRPEGSVSTLKIQRTERGDSAVYLCASSLGGDNYGYTFGSGTRLTVV.

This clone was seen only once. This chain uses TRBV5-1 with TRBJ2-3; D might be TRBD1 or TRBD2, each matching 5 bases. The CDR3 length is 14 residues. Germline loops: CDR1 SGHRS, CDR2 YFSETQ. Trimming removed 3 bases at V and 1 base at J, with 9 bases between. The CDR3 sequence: CASSSTGRTDTQYF. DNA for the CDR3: TGCGCCAGCAGCTCGACGGGACGCACAGATACGCAGTATTTT.